These T cell receptor beta chains were read from a single sample in a study of cytomegalovirus exposure and HLA in healthy donors. The assay was immunoSEQ multiplex PCR, and TCRdb's table has in-frame clones only and misses some. The sample consists of 200,000 to 250,000 clones, under 80% of them appearing once. The sample consisted of PBMCs. The origin of the receptors is a woman aged 30 to 39 in good health and CMV-seronegative. Both conserved end residues are part of each CDR3. The D gene is left open where the match is weak. The size field is filled for only some rows; it gives once, few, many or a size class.

J gene | clone size | V gene | D gene | CDR3 DNA | CDR3 protein
TRBJ1-3 | once | TRBV6-1 | . | TGTGCCAGCAGTGAAGAGCCCCCTATCGTATATTTT | CASSEEPPIVYF
TRBJ2-1 | few | TRBV10-1 | . | TGCGCCAGCAGTGATTGGGACGGGAGCTCCTACAATGAGCAGTTCTTC | CASSDWDGSSYNEQFF
TRBJ1-1 | . | TRBV18 | . | TGTGCCAGCTCCACAGTGAACACTGAAGCTTTCTTT | CASSTVNTEAFF
TRBJ1-3 | once | TRBV29-1 | . | TGCTGCAGTAAGGAGGGAAACACCATATATTTT | CCSKEGNTIYF
TRBJ1-2 | . | TRBV29-1 | . | TGCAGCGTTGAGAGGGGAAGGGGGTATGGCTACACCTTC | CSVERGRGYGYTF
TRBJ1-1 | . | TRBV5-6 | . | TGTGCCAGCAGCCAGAGGTGGGACACTGAAGCTTTCTTT | CASSQRWDTEAFF
TRBJ2-5 | . | TRBV2 | . | TGTGCCAGCAGTGAAGCGCTTCGTAAGGGAGATTTTGAGACCCAGTACTTC | CASSEALRKGDFETQYF
TRBJ1-6 | . | TRBV30 | TRBD1 | TGTGCCTGGAGGCGGGACAGCAATTCACCCCTCCACTTT | CAWRRDSNSPLHF
TRBJ1-1 | . | TRBV19 | . | TGTGCCAGTAGTACCCCCGGACACACGCCTGAAGCTTTCTTT | CASSTPGHTPEAFF
TRBJ1-3 | . | TRBV9 | TRBD1 | TGTGCCAGCAGCGTAGCCGGGGACAGGGTGAGCTCTGGAAACACCATATATTTT | CASSVAGDRVSSGNTIYF
TRBJ2-3 | . | TRBV5-6 | . | TGTGCCAGCAGCTTGGATCTAGCCACAGATACGCAGTATTTT | CASSLDLATDTQYF
TRBJ1-2 | . | TRBV19 | TRBD1 | TGTGCCAGTAGTATAGATCCGGACAGGCCGGCGGGCTACACCTTC | CASSIDPDRPAGYTF
TRBJ2-4 | . | TRBV19 | . | TGTGCCAGTAGTATAAGGCAGGGGGGAGCCAAAAACATTCAGTACTTC | CASSIRQGGAKNIQYF
TRBJ2-7 | . | TRBV10-3 | TRBD1 | TGTGCCATCAGACCGGACAGGGACTCCGAGCAGTACTTC | CAIRPDRDSEQYF
TRBJ1-1 | . | TRBV27 | . | TGTGCCAGCAGTTTGAGACAGCTGAACACTGAAGCTTTCTTT | CASSLRQLNTEAFF
TRBJ2-7 | . | TRBV5-4 | TRBD1 | TGTGCCAGCAGCTTGGAAATCCCGTGGACAGGGACGAACTACGAGCAGTACTTC | CASSLEIPWTGTNYEQYF
TRBJ2-1 | . | TRBV7-9 | TRBD1 | TGTGCCAGCAGCTTAGGAGCCGGGACAGGACACAATGAGCAGTTCTTC | CASSLGAGTGHNEQFF
TRBJ2-6 | . | TRBV4-1 | . | TGCGCCAGCAGCCACTCACTGAGCTCTGGGGCCAACGTCCTGACTTTC | CASSHSLSSGANVLTF
TRBJ2-6 | . | TRBV5-4 | . | TGTGCCAGCAGCCTTATCGGAGATTCTGGGGCCAACGTCCTGACTTTC | CASSLIGDSGANVLTF
TRBJ1-4 | . | TRBV5-4 | . | TGTGCCAGCAGTACTACACTTGGGACTAATGAAAAACTGTTTTTT | CASSTTLGTNEKLFF
TRBJ2-1 | . | TRBV6-5 | TRBD2 | TGTGCCAGCAATGGGGGGGACAATGAGCAGTTCTTC | CASNGGDNEQFF
TRBJ2-3 | . | TRBV9 | TRBD2 | TGTGCCAGCAGCCCATCGGGGAGGGAGACGCAGTATTTT | CASSPSGRETQYF
TRBJ2-1 | . | TRBV20-1 | . | TGCAGTGCTAGTTCACAGGGAGAGCAGTTCTTC | CSASSQGEQFF
TRBJ2-5 | once | TRBV9 | . | TGTGCCAGCAGCGTAGGAGGGGGCGGGGAGGAGACCCAGTACTTC | CASSVGGGGEETQYF
TRBJ1-1 | once | TRBV11-2 | . | TGTGCCAGCAGCTTAGCCTCGTCCGGTGTGGCTTTCTTT | CASSLASSGVAFF
TRBJ2-2 | . | TRBV9 | TRBD2 | TGTGCCAGCAGCGCCCGGATCGGGGGGAGCGGTGGCACCGGGGAGCTGTTTTTT | CASSARIGGSGGTGELFF
TRBJ1-1 | . | TRBV6-6 | . | TGTGCCAGCAGTGACTCTTACAGCACTGAAGCTTTCTTT | CASSDSYSTEAFF
TRBJ2-2 | . | TRBV4-1 | . | TGCGCCAGCAGTCTCCAGGGGTCTAGGACCGGGGAGCTGTTTTTT | CASSLQGSRTGELFF
TRBJ2-7 | . | TRBV7-8 | . | TGTGCCAGCAGCTTAGTTCGAGCGGAGACCTACGAGCAGTACTTC | CASSLVRAETYEQYF
TRBJ2-2 | . | TRBV30 | TRBD1 | TGTGCCTGGAGTCTGACAGGGCTCACCGGGGAGCTGTTTTTT | CAWSLTGLTGELFF
TRBJ1-1 | . | TRBV2 | . | TGTGCCAGCAACCCAGGTCGGGAGACTGAAGCTTTCTTT | CASNPGRETEAFF
TRBJ2-3 | . | TRBV11-2 | TRBD2 | TGTGCCAGCAGCTGGGGACTAGCGGGCCCTGGGGGCTTAACAGATACGCAGTATTTT | CASSWGLAGPGGLTDTQYF
TRBJ1-5 | . | TRBV27 | . | TGTGCCAGCAGTCGACAGGGCAATCAGCCCCAGCATTTT | CASSRQGNQPQHF
TRBJ2-2 | . | TRBV7-7 | . | TGTGCTAGCAGCTTGTCAGGGGACACCGGGGAGCTGTTTTTT | CASSLSGDTGELFF
TRBJ1-3 | . | TRBV4-1 | TRBD1 | TGCGCCAGCAGCCAACGGGACAGGGAGTCTGGAAACACCATATATTTT | CASSQRDRESGNTIYF
TRBJ1-3 | . | TRBV4-1 | TRBD1 | TGCGCCAGCAGCCGGGACAGCCGCTCTGGAAACACCATATATTTT | CASSRDSRSGNTIYF
TRBJ1-2 | . | TRBV9 | . | TGTGCCAGCGTAACTGAGGAGCCTAACTATGGCTACACCTTC | CASVTEEPNYGYTF
TRBJ2-1 | . | TRBV27 | TRBD2 | TGTGCCAGCAGCCCTACGACCCCGCGGGGGGCCGATGAGCAGTTCTTC | CASSPTTPRGADEQFF
TRBJ2-1 | . | TRBV7-8 | TRBD2 | TGTGCCAGCAGCCAAAAGTCAGCGGGAGGTGCCCTCGGGTACAATGAGCAGTTCTTC | CASSQKSAGGALGYNEQFF
TRBJ1-3 | . | TRBV30 | . | TGTGCCTGGAGTGTGTCCCCACGTTTGGGCTACTCTGGAAACACCATATATTTT | CAWSVSPRLGYSGNTIYF
TRBJ2-7 | . | TRBV5-1 | . | TGCGCCAGCAGCTTGGGACTCAGTGGAACCTACGAGCAGTACTTC | CASSLGLSGTYEQYF
TRBJ2-1 | . | TRBV2 | TRBD2 | TGTGCCAGCAGTACCGGACTAGCGGGAGGCAATGAGCAGTTCTTC | CASSTGLAGGNEQFF
TRBJ1-1 | . | TRBV6-5 | TRBD1 | TGTGCCAGCAGTACTATCGGACAGGGAAACACTGAAGCTTTCTTT | CASSTIGQGNTEAFF
TRBJ1-2 | . | TRBV19 | . | TGTGCCAGTAGTATTTCAGGGTATGCTGGCTACACCTTC | CASSISGYAGYTF
TRBJ2-3 | . | TRBV30 | . | TGTGCCTGGATTTTTGGGGGGAACACAGATACGCAGTATTTT | CAWIFGGNTDTQYF
TRBJ1-4 | . | TRBV29-1 | . | TGCAGCGGACAGTCGGACAATGAAAAACTGTTTTTT | CSGQSDNEKLFF
TRBJ1-2 | . | TRBV5-4 | TRBD1 | TGTGCCAGCTTGGATAAGAGACAGGGTATTCGAGGCTACACCTTC | CASLDKRQGIRGYTF
TRBJ1-2 | . | TRBV5-8 | TRBD1 | TGTGCCAGCAGCTTTACATGGGACAGTAAATATGGCTACACCTTC | CASSFTWDSKYGYTF
TRBJ1-5 | few | TRBV9 | . | TGTGCCAGCAGCGTAGATCCAGGGTCGGAGCCCCAGCATTTT | CASSVDPGSEPQHF
TRBJ2-3 | . | TRBV11-1 | TRBD1 | TGTGCCAGCAGCTCCTGGGACAGGGTAACAGATACGCAGTATTTT | CASSSWDRVTDTQYF